The 18 T cell receptor beta chains presented below share a single source sample, sequenced in a study of T cells in Graves' hyperthyroidism and ophthalmopathy. TCR beta CDR3 regions were amplified from RNA. The HTBI primer set served for first-round RT-PCR of the TCR CDR3. One entry per CDR3 protein results from TCRdb running MiXCR on the multiplex PCR reads. The sample consists of hundreds of thousands of distinct CDR3 sequences, roughly 15% of them appearing once. The specimen sequenced was blood. The receptors were sampled from a woman aged 45-60 years with Graves' ophthalmopathy.

This clonotype was detected many times. This rearrangement joins TRBV7-9 to TRBJ2-3; D is possibly TRBD2 (6 bases). CDR3 length: 15 amino acids. Germline V gene lookup returns CDR1 SEHNR and CDR2 FQNEAQ (reference sequence). The V end was cut by 5 bases, the J end by 3 bases, with 15 bases between. The CDR3 is CASSPTTSQTDTQYF. The CDR3 bases are TGTGCCAGCAGCCCGACGACTAGTCAAACAGATACGCAGTATTTT.

Ten or more counts support this clonotype. The germline gene is not matched at one end of the junction; a read error may be the cause. The V and J genes are TRBV5-8 and TRBJ2-3, with D unresolved. Germline lookup yields CDR1 SGHTS and CDR2 YDEGEE. The CDR3 covers 13 residues. The CDR3 DNA reads TGTGCCGGCAGGAGTACTAGCACAGATACGCAGTATTTT. The encoded protein is CAGRSTSTDTQYF. Full variable domain (remainder filled in from reference TRBV5-8 and TRBJ2-3): EAGVTQSPTHLIKTRGQQATLRCSPISGHTSVYWYQQALGLGLQFLLWYDEGEERNRGNFPPRFSGRQFPNYSSELNVNALELEDSALYLCAGRSTSTDTQYFGPGTRLTVL.

This clonotype was counted many times. V usage is TRBV6-1 and J usage is TRBJ2-3; 8 positions match TRBD2. Germline V lookup: CDR1 MNHNS, CDR2 SASEGT. The CDR3 extends over 17 amino acids. V lost 5 bases and J lost 0; bases outside the gene matches: 10. The CDR3: CASSHLGGAASTDTQYF. The CDR3 DNA reads TGTGCCAGCAGTCACCTCGGGGGGGCCGCGAGCACAGATACGCAGTATTTT.

There are many counts of this clonotype. The chain joins TRBV12-3 or TRBV12-4 to TRBJ1-1, with TRBD1 as a possible D gene (6 bases). The CDR3 has 15 amino acids. V shed 4 bases and J shed 0 bases, with 12 bases lying between them. CDR3 amino acids: CASSYRENMNTEAFF. CDR3 DNA sequence: TGTGCCAGCAGTTACAGGGAGAATATGAACACTGAAGCTTTCTTT.

This clonotype appeared a few times. This chain uses TRBV6-2 or TRBV6-3 with TRBJ2-2; no reliable D call. Germline V lookup: CDR1 MNHEY, CDR2 SVGEGT. Trimming removed 2 bases at V and 9 bases at J, with 7 bases between. This CDR3 spans 12 amino acids. CDR3 sequence: CASSYLSRELFF. DNA for the CDR3: TGTGCCAGCAGTTACCTCTCCCGGGAGCTGTTTTTT.

This clonotype was detected only once. The chain employs TRBV4-3 and TRBJ2-1, with TRBD2 matching 12 bases. CDR3 length equals 17 residues. The V segment lost 4 bases and the J segment 2 bases; nucleotides outside the gene matches: 6. Germline lookup yields CDR1 LGHNA and CDR2 YSLEER. The CDR3 region has the DNA TGCGCCAGCAGCCTTCGGACTAGCGGGAACCCCTACAATGAGCAGTTCTTC. It translates to CASSLRTSGNPYNEQFF.

This clonotype was detected ten times or more. The gene calls are TRBV9 and TRBJ1-2, with 7 bases fitting TRBD1. Unmatched junction bases numbered 6, after V lost 0 bases and J lost 4 bases. This CDR3 region has 15 residues. The V gene's germline CDR1 is SGDLS and CDR2 YYNGEE. As DNA, the CDR3 is TGTGCCAGCAGCGTAGATTTTGGACAGGTCTATGGCTACACCTTC. It yields the protein CASSVDFGQVYGYTF.

The sample holds many counts of this clonotype. This rearrangement joins TRBV4-2 to TRBJ2-7, with TRBD2 matching 9 bases. The V gene end was trimmed by 0 bases and the J gene end by 0 bases; junction bases not matched to a gene: 3. This CDR3 contains 16 residues. CDR1 is LGHNA and CDR2 is YNFKEQ in the germline V gene. In DNA form, the CDR3 reads TGTGCCAGCAGCCAAGAGGCTAGCGGGATCTCCTACGAGCAGTACTTC. This codes for CASSQEASGISYEQYF.

This clonotype was detected ten times or more. This chain uses TRBV28 with TRBJ2-1; 9 bases line up with TRBD2. Trimming took 4 bases from V and 6 from J; bases not matched to a gene: 16. CDR1 and CDR2 from the germline V gene are MDHEN and SYDVKM. This CDR3 region has 18 residues. The CDR3 DNA sequence: TGTGCCAGCAGTTCGACAGCGATGGCGGGTAGCGGGAGCAATGAGCAGTTCTTC. Its translation: CASSSTAMAGSGSNEQFF.

In its sample, this clonotype was seen many times. This chain links TRBV4-1 with TRBJ2-2; TRBD2 agrees at 12 bases. CDR1 and CDR2 (germline): MGHRA, YSYEKL. The CDR3 has 16 residues. V gave up 6 bases and J gave up 4 bases; unmatched junction bases: 6. CDR3 sequence reads: CASREILAGGTGELFF. The CDR3 DNA sequence: TGCGCCAGCAGGGAGATACTAGCGGGAGGCACCGGGGAGCTGTTTTTT.

This clonotype was found many times. The rearrangement uses TRBV20-1 and TRBJ2-7, with D perhaps TRBD2 (5 bases). The CDR3 is made up of 13 amino acids. The V end was cut by 1 base, the J end by 5 bases, with 12 bases between. Germline V gene sequence: CDR1 DFQATT, CDR2 SNEGSKA (reference sequence). The CDR3 loop reads CSARVRGLNEQYF. The DNA for the CDR3 is TGCAGTGCTAGAGTTCGGGGTTTAAACGAGCAGTACTTC.

This clonotype was recorded many times. The genes are TRBV13 and TRBJ2-7, with 13 nucleotides matching TRBD2. The CDR3 has 16 residues. V dropped 4 bases and J dropped 2; count of bases not matched to a gene: 5. Germline CDR1 reads PRHDT; CDR2 reads FYEKMQ (reference sequence). In DNA form, the CDR3 reads TGTGCCAGCAGCTCCCCGGGACTAGCGGGACCCTACGAGCAGTACTTC. It codes for CASSSPGLAGPYEQYF.

This chain links TRBV27 with TRBJ1-4; 9 nucleotides match TRBD1. J was trimmed by 8 bases and V by 7 bases; bases with no gene match: 20. CDR1 and CDR2 from the germline V gene are MNHEY and SMNVEV (reference sequence). The CDR3 sequence is 18 residues long. This CDR3 reads CASKAGGPGTGIDEKLFF. In nucleotides, the CDR3 is TGTGCCAGCAAAGCGGGAGGGCCGGGGACAGGGATAGACGAAAAACTGTTTTTT.

This clonotype was seen at least ten times. The rearrangement uses TRBV30 and TRBJ1-1; weak D call: TRBD1 (5 bases). Germline CDR1 and CDR2: GTSNPN and SVGIG (reference sequence). Trimming took 4 bases from V and 3 from J, leaving 12 bases between them. The CDR3 contains 13 residues. The CDR3 DNA reads TGTGCCTGGATCAGGGTCTGGGACACTGAAGCTTTCTTT. It codes for CAWIRVWDTEAFF. Using reference TRBV30 and TRBJ1-1 for the parts outside the CDR3, the full variable domain is SQTIHQWPATLVQPVGSPLSLECTVEGTSNPNLYWYRQAAGRGLQLLFYSVGIGQISSEVPQNLSASRPQDRQFILSSKKLLLSDSGFYLCAWIRVWDTEAFFGQGTRLTVV.

This clonotype was seen at least ten times. The rearrangement uses TRBV7-2 and TRBJ2-7; perhaps TRBD2 as D (7 bases). CDR3 length: 17 residues. Germline-derived CDR1 and CDR2 are SGHTA and FQGNSA. V was shortened by 2 bases and J by 3 bases, with 20 bases between the two germline ends. The CDR3 protein is CASSLRGASWDFYEQYF. The CDR3 DNA reads as TGTGCCAGCAGCTTACGGGGGGCTAGCTGGGATTTCTACGAGCAGTACTTC. Based on the CDR3 plus reference TRBV7-2 and TRBJ2-7, the full variable domain is GAGVSQSPSNKVTEKGKDVELRCDPISGHTALYWYRQSLGQGLEFLIYFQGNSAPDKSGLPSDRFSAERTGGSVSTLTIQRTQQEDSAVYLCASSLRGASWDFYEQYFGPGTRLTVT.

This clonotype was seen a handful of times. This chain joins TRBV29-1 and TRBJ2-5; 7 bases map to TRBD1. V was pared by 1 base and J by 3 bases, with 5 bases of the junction left unmatched. The CDR3 spans 14 residues. Germline-derived CDR1 and CDR2 are SQVTM and ANQGSEA. The chain's CDR3 is CSVEVAGGEETQYF. DNA for the CDR3: TGCAGCGTTGAAGTAGCAGGGGGTGAAGAGACCCAGTACTTC.

This sequence joins TRBV25-1 and TRBJ2-1, with D perhaps TRBD1 (5 bases). V lost 7 bases and J lost 0, with 13 bases in between. The germline V gene has CDR1 MGHDK and CDR2 SYGVNS. The CDR3 totals 15 residues. The CDR3 sequence is CASTGSPVSYNEQFF. The DNA for the CDR3 is TGTGCCAGCACAGGGTCCCCAGTCTCCTACAATGAGCAGTTCTTC. Drawing the rest from reference TRBV25-1 and TRBJ2-1, the complete variable domain is EADIYQTPRYLVIGTGKKITLECSQTMGHDKMYWYQQDPGMELHLIHYSYGVNSTEKGDLSSESTVSRIRTEHFPLTLESARPSHTSQYLCASTGSPVSYNEQFFGPGTRLTVL.

At least ten counts were recorded for this clonotype. The chain combines TRBV28 with TRBJ2-3; possibly TRBD1 or TRBD2 for D (5 bases each). V dropped 6 bases and J dropped 3 bases, with 13 bases sitting between them. This CDR3 contains 14 residues. Germline V gene lookup returns CDR1 MDHEN and CDR2 SYDVKM. The CDR3 nucleotides read TGTGCCAGCAGGCAGGAAGGGGAGACAGATACGCAGTATTTT. This translates into CASRQEGETDTQYF.